One sample yielded the 16 T cell receptor beta chains listed below, sequenced in a study of graft-versus-host responses after intestinal transplantation. Measured with immunoSEQ multiplex PCR; TCRdb has only the in-frame clones, and not every one. The sample contains 77,000 or so clones, about 90% of which appear only once. The sample consisted of PBMCs, taken 98 days after intestinal transplantation. The receptors derive from a human patient who received an intestinal transplant, so some T cells may come from the graft donor.

This chain uses TRBV6-1 with TRBJ2-7; a possible D gene is TRBD1 (6 bases). Looked up from germline, CDR1 is MNHNS and CDR2 is SASEGT. Trimming removed 5 bases at V and 3 bases at J, with 11 bases between. This CDR3 is built from 13 residues. The DNA for the CDR3 is TGTGCCAGCAGTCAGGCGGACAGCTACGAGCAGTACTTC. Translation gives CASSQADSYEQYF.

The chain couples TRBV29-1 to TRBJ2-5; D not certain. Germline assignment: CDR1 SQVTM and CDR2 ANQGSEA. V gave up 3 bases and J gave up 4 bases, with 3 bases separating them. CDR3 length equals 10 residues. CDR3 nucleotides: TGCAGCGTTGAGGGAGAGACCCAGTACTTC. Translating gives CSVEGETQYF.

In its sample, this clone was seen once. The chain joins TRBV5-6 to TRBJ2-3, with TRBD1 matching over 9 bases. The CDR3 is 14 residues long. CDR1 and CDR2 (germline): SGHDT, YYEEEE. The trim removed 5 bases at V and 4 bases at J, leaving 5 bases unmatched. CDR3 nucleotides: TGTGCCAGCAGTCGGGGACAGGGACCAGATACGCAGTATTTT. Its translation: CASSRGQGPDTQYF.

V usage is TRBV19 and J usage is TRBJ2-7; D gene uncertain. V shed 0 bases and J shed 1 base, with 7 bases lying between them. Germline V gene sequence: CDR1 LNHDA, CDR2 SQIVND (reference sequence). The CDR3 is made up of 14 amino acids. The CDR3 spells CASSIDPRSYEQYF. The CDR3 DNA reads as TGTGCCAGTAGTATAGATCCGCGGTCCTACGAGCAGTACTTC.

The chain has TRBV4-2 and TRBJ2-7; D is perhaps TRBD2 (6 bases). Germline V gene lookup returns CDR1 LGHNA and CDR2 YNFKEQ. The CDR3 has 14 amino acids. V lost 5 bases to trimming and J lost 0 bases, with 11 bases between them. The CDR3 DNA sequence: TGTGCCAGCAGCTGGGAGGCCTTCTCCTACGAGCAGTACTTC. Translating it yields CASSWEAFSYEQYF.

The chain links TRBV5-1 to TRBJ2-3; maybe TRBD2 (6 bases). The V end was cut by 5 bases, the J end by 5 bases, with 18 bases between. The V gene's germline CDR1 is SGHRS and CDR2 YFSETQ. The CDR3 has 15 residues. The DNA for the CDR3 is TGCGCCAGCAGGAACGACCCCGGGGGAGGAGATACGCAGTATTTT. It yields the protein CASRNDPGGGDTQYF.

The V and J genes are TRBV5-1 and TRBJ2-3; D gene ambiguous. Germline loops: CDR1 SGHRS, CDR2 YFSETQ. The CDR3 consists of 14 residues. V gave up 0 bases and J gave up 1 base, with 6 bases separating them. The CDR3 nucleotides read TGCGCCAGCAGCTTGGAAGGGCGCACAGATACGCAGTATTTT. Translated, it gives CASSLEGRTDTQYF.

The chain recombines TRBV15 with TRBJ1-2; 7 nucleotides line up with TRBD1. The CDR3 consists of 15 residues. With V trimmed by 1 base and J by 8 bases, 10 bases remained unmatched. Germline assignment: CDR1 LNHNV and CDR2 YYDKDF (reference sequence). CDR3 in DNA: TGTGCCACCAGCAGAGGTCGGACAGGCAGGGAGGGCTACACCTTC. This translates into CATSRGRTGREGYTF.

This clone was seen just once. This chain connects TRBV18 to TRBJ2-5; D remains ambiguous. The CDR3 has 9 residues. The ends were cut back, 9 bases at V and 11 bases at J, with 10 bases in the middle. Germline lookup yields CDR1 KGHSH and CDR2 LQKENI. The CDR3, as DNA: TGTGCCAGACTGAAGGTGCAGTACTTC. It encodes CARLKVQYF.

This sequence joins TRBV6-4 and TRBJ1-1, with D tentatively TRBD1 (5 bases). Germline loops: CDR1 MRHNA, CDR2 SNTAGT. The CDR3 totals 13 residues. Deletions cut 3 bases from V and 6 bases from J, with 11 bases between. The CDR3 here is CASSEGHGAEAFF. DNA of the CDR3: TGTGCCAGCAGTGAAGGACATGGGGCTGAAGCTTTCTTT.

V gene TRBV11-3 combines with J gene TRBJ2-7; D unresolved. The CDR3 covers 16 residues. From germline, CDR1 is SGHNT and CDR2 YENEEA. The ends were cut back, 4 bases at V and 5 bases at J, with 21 bases in the middle. This CDR3 reads CASSSYHTESTHEQYF. In DNA form, the CDR3 reads TGTGCCAGCAGCTCGTACCACACAGAGAGCACCCACGAGCAGTACTTC.

The chain carries TRBV10-3 and TRBJ1-1; D possibly corresponds to TRBD1 (5 bases). V lost 4 bases and J lost 3, with 12 bases in between. This CDR3 has 14 residues. The germline V gene encodes CDR1 ENHRY and CDR2 SYGVKD. The CDR3 protein is CAISAKGTDTEAFF. DNA of the CDR3: TGTGCCATCAGTGCAAAGGGGACGGACACTGAAGCTTTCTTT.

J is TRBJ2-7 and V is TRBV7-3; D possibly matches TRBD1 or TRBD2 (6 bases each). The V end lost 1 base, the J end lost 5 bases, and 9 bases lay between the germline ends. The CDR3 sequence is 13 residues long. CDR1 is SGHTA, CDR2 FQGTGA, per germline. The CDR3 here is CASSLKGGHEQYF. The DNA for the CDR3 is TGTGCCAGCAGCTTAAAGGGGGGACACGAGCAGTACTTC. Using reference TRBV7-3 and TRBJ2-7 for the parts outside the CDR3, the full variable domain is GAGVSQTPSNKVTEKGKYVELRCDPISGHTALYWYRQSLGQGPEFLIYFQGTGAADDSGLPNDRFFAVRPEGSVSTLKIQRTERGDSAVYLCASSLKGGHEQYFGPGTRLTVT.

In DNA, the CDR3 is TGTGCCTGTACCCCCGGGACCTCAGTTCCCTACGAGCAGTACTTC. Translating gives CACTPGTSVPYEQYF. The rearrangement uses TRBV30 and TRBJ2-7; D might be TRBD1 or TRBD2, each matching 5 bases. CDR3 length equals 15 residues. Germline V lookup: CDR1 GTSNPN, CDR2 SVGIG (reference sequence). The ends were cut back, 6 bases at V and 2 bases at J, with 20 bases in the middle.

This rearrangement joins TRBV6-5 to TRBJ1-3, with a possible D match to TRBD1 (5 bases). The CDR3 is 14 amino acids. V lost 6 bases and J lost 7, with 16 bases in between. The V gene's germline CDR1 is MNHEY and CDR2 SVGAGI. CDR3 coding DNA: TGTGCCAGCAGCCCTTACGGGGCCAGCAACACCATATATTTT. Amino acids: CASSPYGASNTIYF.

The chain carries TRBV9 and TRBJ2-2, with TRBD2 identical over 10 bases. J gave up 3 bases and V 4 bases, and 6 bases lay outside the gene matches. Germline CDR1 reads SGDLS; CDR2 reads YYNGEE. This CDR3 region has 16 residues. The CDR3 protein is CASSPSGLAYTGELFF. Written as DNA, the CDR3 is TGTGCCAGCAGCCCCTCGGGACTAGCGTACACCGGGGAGCTGTTTTTT.